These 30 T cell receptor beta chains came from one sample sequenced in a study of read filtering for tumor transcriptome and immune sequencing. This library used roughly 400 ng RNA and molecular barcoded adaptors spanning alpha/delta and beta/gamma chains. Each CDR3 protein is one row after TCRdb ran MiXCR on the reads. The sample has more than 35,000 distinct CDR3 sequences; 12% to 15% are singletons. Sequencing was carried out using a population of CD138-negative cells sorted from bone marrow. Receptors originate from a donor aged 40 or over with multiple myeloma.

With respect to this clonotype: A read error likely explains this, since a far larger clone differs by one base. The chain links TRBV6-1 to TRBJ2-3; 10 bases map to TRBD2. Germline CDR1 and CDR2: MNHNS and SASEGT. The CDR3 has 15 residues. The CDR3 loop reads CDSSELAGVADTQYF. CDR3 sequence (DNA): TGTGACAGCAGCGAGCTAGCGGGAGTTGCAGATACGCAGTATTTT.

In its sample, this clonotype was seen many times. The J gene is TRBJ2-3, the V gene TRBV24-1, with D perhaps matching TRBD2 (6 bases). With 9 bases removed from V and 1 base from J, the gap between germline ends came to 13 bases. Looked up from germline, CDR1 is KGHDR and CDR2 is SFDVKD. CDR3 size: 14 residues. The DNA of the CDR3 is TGTGCCACCCGTCAGGGCGGGGGCACAGATACGCAGTATTTT. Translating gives CATRQGGGTDTQYF.

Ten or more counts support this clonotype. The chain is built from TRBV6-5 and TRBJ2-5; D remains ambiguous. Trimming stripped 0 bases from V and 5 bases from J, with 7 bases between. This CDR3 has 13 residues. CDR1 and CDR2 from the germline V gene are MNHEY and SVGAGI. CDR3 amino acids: CASSYSPGETQYF. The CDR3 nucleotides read TGTGCCAGCAGTTACTCGCCCGGGGAGACCCAGTACTTC.

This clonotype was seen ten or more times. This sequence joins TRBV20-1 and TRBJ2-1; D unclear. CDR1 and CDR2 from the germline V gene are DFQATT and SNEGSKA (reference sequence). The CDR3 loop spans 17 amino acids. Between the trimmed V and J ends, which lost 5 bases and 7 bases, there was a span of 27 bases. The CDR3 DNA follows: TGCAGTGCTCCCACACCACAAGGGCGGAACTGGGGAAATGAGCAGTTCTTC. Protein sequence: CSAPTPQGRNWGNEQFF.

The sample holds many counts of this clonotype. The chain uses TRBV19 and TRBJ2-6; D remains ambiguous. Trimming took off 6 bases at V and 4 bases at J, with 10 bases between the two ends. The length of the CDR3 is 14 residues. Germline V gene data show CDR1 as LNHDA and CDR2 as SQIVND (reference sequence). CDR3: CASSMHHGANVLTF. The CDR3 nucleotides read TGTGCCAGTAGCATGCACCACGGGGCCAACGTCCTGACTTTC.

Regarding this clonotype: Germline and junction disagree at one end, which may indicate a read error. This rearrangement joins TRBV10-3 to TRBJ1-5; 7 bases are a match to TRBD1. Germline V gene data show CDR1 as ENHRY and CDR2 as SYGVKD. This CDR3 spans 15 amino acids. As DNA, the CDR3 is TGTGCCATCAGAAGAGGGGGCGAGGGCAATCAGCCCCAGCGTTTT. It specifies CAIRRGGEGNQPQRF.

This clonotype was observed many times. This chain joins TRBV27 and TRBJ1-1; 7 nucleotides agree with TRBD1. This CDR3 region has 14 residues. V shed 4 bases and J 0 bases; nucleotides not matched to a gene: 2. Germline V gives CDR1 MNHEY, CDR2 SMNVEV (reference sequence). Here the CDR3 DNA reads TGTGCCAGCAGTTCCGGGACAGTGAACACTGAAGCTTTCTTT. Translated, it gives CASSSGTVNTEAFF.

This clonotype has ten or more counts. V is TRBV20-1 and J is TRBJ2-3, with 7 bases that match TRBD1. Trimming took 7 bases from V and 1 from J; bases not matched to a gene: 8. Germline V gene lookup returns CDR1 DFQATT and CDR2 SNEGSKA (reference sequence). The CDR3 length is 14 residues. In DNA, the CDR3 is TGCAGTGTTGCCTCTGACAGGGGCACAGATACGCAGTATTTT. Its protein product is CSVASDRGTDTQYF.

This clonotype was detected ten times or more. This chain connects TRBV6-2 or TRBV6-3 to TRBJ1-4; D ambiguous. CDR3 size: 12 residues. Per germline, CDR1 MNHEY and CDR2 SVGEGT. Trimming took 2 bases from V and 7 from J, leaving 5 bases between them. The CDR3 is CASSYGGEKLFF. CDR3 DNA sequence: TGTGCCAGCAGTTACGGCGGTGAAAAACTGTTTTTT.

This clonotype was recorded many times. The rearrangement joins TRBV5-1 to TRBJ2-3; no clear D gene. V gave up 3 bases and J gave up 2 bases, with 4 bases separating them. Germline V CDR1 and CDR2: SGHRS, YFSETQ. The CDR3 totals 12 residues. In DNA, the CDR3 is TGCGCCAGCAGCTCCTACACAGATACGCAGTATTTT. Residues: CASSSYTDTQYF. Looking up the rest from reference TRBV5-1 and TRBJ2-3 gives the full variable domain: KAGVTQTPRYLIKTRGQQVTLSCSPISGHRSVSWYQQTPGQGLQFLFEYFSETQRNKGNFPGRFSGRQFSNSRSEMNVSTLELGDSALYLCASSSYTDTQYFGPGTRLTVL.

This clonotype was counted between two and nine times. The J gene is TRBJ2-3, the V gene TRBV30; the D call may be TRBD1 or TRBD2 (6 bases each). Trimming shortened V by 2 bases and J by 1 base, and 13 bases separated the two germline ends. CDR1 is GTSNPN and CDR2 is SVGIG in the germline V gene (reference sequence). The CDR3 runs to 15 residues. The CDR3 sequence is CAWSPGAGGTDTQYF. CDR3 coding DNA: TGTGCCTGGAGTCCGGGGGCAGGGGGCACAGATACGCAGTATTTT.

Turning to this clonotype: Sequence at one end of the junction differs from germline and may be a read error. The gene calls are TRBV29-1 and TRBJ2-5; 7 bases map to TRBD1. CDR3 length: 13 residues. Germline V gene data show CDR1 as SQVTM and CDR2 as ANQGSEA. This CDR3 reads CSVIQGSQGTQYF. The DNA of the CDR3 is TGCAGCGTGATACAGGGGTCCCAAGGGACCCAGTACTTC.

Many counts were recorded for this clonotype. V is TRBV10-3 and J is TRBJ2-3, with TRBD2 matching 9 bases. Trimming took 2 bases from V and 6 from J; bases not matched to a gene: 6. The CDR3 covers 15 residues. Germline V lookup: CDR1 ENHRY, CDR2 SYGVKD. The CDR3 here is CAISEPHSGSDTQYF. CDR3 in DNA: TGTGCCATCAGTGAGCCCCATAGCGGGAGCGATACGCAGTATTTT.

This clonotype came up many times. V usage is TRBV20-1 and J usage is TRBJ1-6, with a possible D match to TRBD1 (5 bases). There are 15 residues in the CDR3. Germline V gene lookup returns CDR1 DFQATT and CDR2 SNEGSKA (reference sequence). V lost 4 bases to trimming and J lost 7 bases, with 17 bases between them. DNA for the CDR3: TGCAGTGCTACAGATGTGGGGGGAGGCAATTCACCCCTCCACTTT. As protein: CSATDVGGGNSPLHF.

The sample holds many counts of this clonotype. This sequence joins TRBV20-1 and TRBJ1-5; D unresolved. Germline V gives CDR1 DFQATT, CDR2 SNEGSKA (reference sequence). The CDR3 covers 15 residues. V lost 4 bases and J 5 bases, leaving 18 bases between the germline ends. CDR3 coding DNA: TGCAGTGCTACAGAGCTGGGGTACATCCATCAGCCCCAGCATTTT. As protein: CSATELGYIHQPQHF.

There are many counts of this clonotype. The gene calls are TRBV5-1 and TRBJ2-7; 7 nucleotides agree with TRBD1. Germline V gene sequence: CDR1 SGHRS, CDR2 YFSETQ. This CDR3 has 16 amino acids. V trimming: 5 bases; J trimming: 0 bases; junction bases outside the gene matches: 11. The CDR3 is CASSYEGQASSYEQYF. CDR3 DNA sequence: TGCGCCAGCAGTTACGAAGGACAGGCCAGCTCCTACGAGCAGTACTTC.

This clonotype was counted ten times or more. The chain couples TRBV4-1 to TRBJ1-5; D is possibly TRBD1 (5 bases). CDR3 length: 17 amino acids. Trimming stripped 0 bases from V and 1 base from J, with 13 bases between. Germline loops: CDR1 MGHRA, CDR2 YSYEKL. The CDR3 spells CASSQEGSGNSNQPQHF. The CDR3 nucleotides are TGCGCCAGCAGCCAAGAGGGGTCAGGGAACAGCAATCAGCCCCAGCATTTT.

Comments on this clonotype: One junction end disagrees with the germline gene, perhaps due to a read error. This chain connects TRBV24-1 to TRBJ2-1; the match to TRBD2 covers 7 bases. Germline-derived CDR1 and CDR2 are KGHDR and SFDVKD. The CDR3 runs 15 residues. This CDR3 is CAASDPASGYNEQFF. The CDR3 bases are TGTGCCGCCAGTGACCCCGCTAGCGGATACAATGAGCAGTTCTTC.

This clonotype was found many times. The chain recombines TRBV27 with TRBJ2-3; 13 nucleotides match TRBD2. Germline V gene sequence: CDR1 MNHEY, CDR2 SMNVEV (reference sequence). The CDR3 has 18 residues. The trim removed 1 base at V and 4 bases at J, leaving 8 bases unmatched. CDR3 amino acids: CASSLYPRLAGGADTQYF. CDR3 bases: TGTGCCAGCAGTTTATATCCAAGACTAGCGGGAGGTGCAGATACGCAGTATTTT.

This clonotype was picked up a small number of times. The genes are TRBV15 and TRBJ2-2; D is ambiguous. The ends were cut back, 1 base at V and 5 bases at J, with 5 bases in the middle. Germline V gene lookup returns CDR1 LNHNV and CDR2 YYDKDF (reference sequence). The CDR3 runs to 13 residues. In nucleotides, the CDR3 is TGTGCCACCAGCAGAGCCGGTACCGGGGAGCTGTTTTTT. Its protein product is CATSRAGTGELFF.

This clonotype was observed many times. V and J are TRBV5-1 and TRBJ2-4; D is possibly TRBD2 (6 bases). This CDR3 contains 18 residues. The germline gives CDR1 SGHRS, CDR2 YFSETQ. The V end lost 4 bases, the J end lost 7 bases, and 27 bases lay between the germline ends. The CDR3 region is CASSPGAEGGEGRNIQYF. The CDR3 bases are TGCGCCAGCAGCCCTGGTGCCGAGGGAGGAGAAGGTCGGAACATTCAGTACTTC.

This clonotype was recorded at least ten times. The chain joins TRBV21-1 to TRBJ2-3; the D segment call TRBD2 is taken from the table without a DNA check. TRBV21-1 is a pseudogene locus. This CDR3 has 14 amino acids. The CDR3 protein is CAARTSGKPDTQYF. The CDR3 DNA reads TGTGCCGCCAGGACTAGCGGGAAACCAGATACGCAGTATTTT.

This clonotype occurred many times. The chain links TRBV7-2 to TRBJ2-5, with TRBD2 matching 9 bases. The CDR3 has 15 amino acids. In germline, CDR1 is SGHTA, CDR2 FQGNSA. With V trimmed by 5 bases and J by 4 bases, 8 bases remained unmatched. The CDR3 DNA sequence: TGTGCCAGCAGCCTTAGCGGGAGAAGAGGAGAGACCCAGTACTTC. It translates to CASSLSGRRGETQYF.

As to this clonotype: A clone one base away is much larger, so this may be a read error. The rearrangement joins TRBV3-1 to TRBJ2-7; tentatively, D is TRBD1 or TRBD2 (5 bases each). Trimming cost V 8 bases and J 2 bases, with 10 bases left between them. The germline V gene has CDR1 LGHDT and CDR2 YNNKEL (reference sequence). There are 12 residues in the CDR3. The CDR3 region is CASGTEAYEQYF. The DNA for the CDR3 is TGTGCCAGCGGGACCGAAGCCTACGAGCAGTACTTC.

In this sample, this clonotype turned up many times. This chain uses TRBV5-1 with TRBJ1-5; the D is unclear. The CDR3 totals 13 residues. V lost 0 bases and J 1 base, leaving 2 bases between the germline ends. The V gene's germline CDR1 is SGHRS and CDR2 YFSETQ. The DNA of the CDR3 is TGCGCCAGCAGCTTGGGCAGCAATCAGCCCCAGCATTTT. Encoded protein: CASSLGSNQPQHF.

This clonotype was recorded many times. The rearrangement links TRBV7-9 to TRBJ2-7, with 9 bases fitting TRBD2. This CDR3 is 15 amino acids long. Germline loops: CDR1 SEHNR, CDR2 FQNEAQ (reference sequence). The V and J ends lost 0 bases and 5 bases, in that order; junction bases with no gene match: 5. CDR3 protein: CASSLALAGINEQYF. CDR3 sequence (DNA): TGTGCCAGCAGCTTAGCTCTAGCGGGAATCAACGAGCAGTACTTC.

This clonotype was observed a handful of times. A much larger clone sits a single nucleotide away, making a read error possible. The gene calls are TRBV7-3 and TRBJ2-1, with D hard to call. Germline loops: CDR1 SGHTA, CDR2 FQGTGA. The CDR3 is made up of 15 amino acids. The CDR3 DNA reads TGTGCCAGCAGCTTTTCACCCGGCAGCTACAATGAGCAGCTCTTC. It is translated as CASSFSPGSYNEQLF.

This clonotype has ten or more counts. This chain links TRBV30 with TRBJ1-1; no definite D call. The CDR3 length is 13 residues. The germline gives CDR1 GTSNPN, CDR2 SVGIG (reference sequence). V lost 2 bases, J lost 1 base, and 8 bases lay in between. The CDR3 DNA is TGTGCCTGGAGTTCACGGACGAACACTGAAGCTTTCTTT. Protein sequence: CAWSSRTNTEAFF.

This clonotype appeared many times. The CDR3 coding sequence is TGTGCCAGCAGGGGACAGGACCGAAGCTACGAGCAGTACTTC. Translation gives CASRGQDRSYEQYF. V gene TRBV2 combines with J gene TRBJ2-7, with TRBD1 matching over 8 bases. Germline loops: CDR1 SNHLY, CDR2 FYNNEI. The CDR3 covers 14 residues. V trimming: 6 bases; J trimming: 3 bases; junction bases outside the gene matches: 7.

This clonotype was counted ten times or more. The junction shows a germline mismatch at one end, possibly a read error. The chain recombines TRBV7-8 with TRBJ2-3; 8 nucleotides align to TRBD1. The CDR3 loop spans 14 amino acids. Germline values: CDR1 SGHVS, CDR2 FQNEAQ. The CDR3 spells CASSLDRGTDTQYF. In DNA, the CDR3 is TGTGCCAGCAGCCTCGACAGGGGCACGGATACGCAGTATTTT.